The clone carrying this T cell receptor (beta chain) has just one count. The data were produced by immunoSEQ multiplex PCR, yet TCRdb's version contains in-frame clones alone and is incomplete. The sample lists tens of thousands of clones, about three quarters seen once, with 6% to 8.5% in the top ten. The CDR3 has 16 amino acids. The germline V gene encodes CDR1 LNHNV and CDR2 YYDKDF (reference sequence). J was trimmed by 5 bases and V by 1 base; bases with no gene match: 5. The data originate from a study of blood T cell repertoires in COVID-19. The source material was peripheral blood. The chain couples TRBV15 to TRBJ1-6; 7 nucleotides line up with TRBD1. This TCR was recovered from a man aged 65 to 79 with acute or convalescent COVID-19. CDR3 DNA: TGTGCCACCAGCAGAGTTAGGGGGCTTGATAATTCACCCCTCCACTTT. Its translation is CATSRVRGLDNSPLHF.